A single sample is the source of the 14 T cell receptor beta chains below, sequenced in a study of response to subunit inactivated influenza vaccine. One entry per CDR3 protein, called by TCRdb with MiXCR from the RT-PCR reads. Counted here are fewer than 600,000 distinct CDR3 sequences, about 7.2% occurring once; the ten biggest clones make up over 10%. The source was PBMCs from blood, collected about 24 months after vaccination. The receptors come from a man in his fifties or sixties who received an inactivated influenza vaccine.

This clonotype was recorded many times. The chain recombines TRBV20-1 with TRBJ2-4; 7 positions agree with TRBD2. Germline loops: CDR1 DFQATT, CDR2 SNEGSKA (reference sequence). The CDR3 loop spans 16 amino acids. V shed 5 bases and J 0 bases; nucleotides not matched to a gene: 10. This CDR3 is CSAYRGEGLAKNIQYF. Written as DNA, the CDR3 is TGCAGTGCTTATAGAGGGGAGGGGCTAGCCAAAAACATTCAGTACTTC.

This clonotype appeared many times. This rearrangement joins TRBV9 to TRBJ2-1; possibly TRBD2 for D (6 bases). The CDR3 length is 14 residues. V was shortened by 4 bases and J by 2 bases, with 10 bases between the two germline ends. Germline V gene sequence: CDR1 SGDLS, CDR2 YYNGEE. The CDR3 nucleotides read TGTGCCAGCAGCCCGGACTATGCCTACAATGAGCAGTTCTTC. Translated, it gives CASSPDYAYNEQFF.

This clonotype was seen many times. The rearrangement joins TRBV12-3 or TRBV12-4 to TRBJ2-3, with 8 bases aligning to TRBD2. The CDR3 sequence is 13 residues long. The V and J ends lost 3 bases and 7 bases, in that order; junction bases with no gene match: 3. The CDR3 DNA sequence: TGTGCCAGCAGTTTGGGCGGGAGGAATACGCAGTATTTT. The encoded protein is CASSLGGRNTQYF.

The V call is TRBV6-5, the J call TRBJ2-2; D might be TRBD2 (5 bases). The CDR3 extends over 15 amino acids. Trimming stripped 0 bases from V and 4 bases from J, with 9 bases between. Germline V CDR1 and CDR2: MNHEY, SVGAGI. DNA for the CDR3: TGTGCCAGCAGTTACTCCCTAGCCTCCACCGGGGAGCTGTTTTTT. The encoded protein is CASSYSLASTGELFF.

This clonotype was seen many times. The chain recombines TRBV28 with TRBJ2-2; TRBD1 might be the D (6 bases). CDR3 length: 13 amino acids. Between the trimmed V and J ends, which lost 6 bases and 7 bases, there was a span of 12 bases. CDR1 is MDHEN, CDR2 SYDVKM, per germline. This CDR3 reads CASSWTALGELFF. The DNA for the CDR3 is TGTGCCAGCAGCTGGACAGCCCTCGGGGAGCTGTTTTTT.

This chain uses TRBV28 with TRBJ2-7, with no clear D. This CDR3 comprises 14 residues. V was shortened by 6 bases and J by 0 bases, with 12 bases between the two germline ends. CDR1 MDHEN and CDR2 SYDVKM come from the germline V gene. The CDR3, as DNA: TGTGCCAGCAGGGGCCAGGTCATCTCCTACGAGCAGTACTTC. Translating it yields CASRGQVISYEQYF.

V and J are TRBV5-1 and TRBJ2-1, with D unclear. Germline assignment: CDR1 SGHRS and CDR2 YFSETQ. Trimming left V 0 bases short and J 5 bases short, with 9 bases between. The CDR3 sequence is 14 residues long. Written as DNA, the CDR3 is TGCGCCAGCAGCTTGGCAGCTTTTAACAATGAGCAGTTCTTC. This gives the protein CASSLAAFNNEQFF.

This clonotype was seen more than once but under ten times. The chain has TRBV6-2 or TRBV6-3 and TRBJ2-2, with TRBD2 matching 7 bases. This CDR3 is 17 amino acids long. After removal of 6 bases from V and 0 bases from J, the junction contained 10 bases not matched to a gene. Germline V CDR1 and CDR2: MNHEY, SVGEGT. In nucleotides, the CDR3 is TGTGCCAGCAGCCCGCCCCCCGGGACTACGAACACCGGGGAGCTGTTTTTT. As protein: CASSPPPGTTNTGELFF.

This clonotype was picked up a small number of times. This chain connects TRBV7-2 to TRBJ2-1; the D gene is possibly TRBD2 (7 bases). The V end lost 5 bases, the J end lost 2 bases, and 16 bases lay between the germline ends. Germline values: CDR1 SGHTA, CDR2 FQGNSA. CDR3 size: 16 residues. CDR3 bases: TGTGCCAGCAGCCCCTCCGGGGGGCTACCCTACAATGAGCAGTTCTTC. Its translation is CASSPSGGLPYNEQFF.

The V and J genes are TRBV20-1 and TRBJ1-5, with 8 nucleotides matching TRBD1. V gave up 0 bases and J gave up 3 bases; unmatched junction bases: 7. This CDR3 is 16 amino acids long. Germline V gene data show CDR1 as DFQATT and CDR2 as SNEGSKA (reference sequence). CDR3 coding DNA: TGCAGTGCTAGAGATCCCCTGACAGGGGACAATCAGCCCCAGCATTTT. This gives the protein CSARDPLTGDNQPQHF.

This clonotype was counted only a few times. This rearrangement joins TRBV7-2 to TRBJ2-7; 7 bases align to TRBD2. This CDR3 comprises 14 residues. V gave up 5 bases and J gave up 6 bases; unmatched junction bases: 10. Germline CDR1 SGHTA, CDR2 FQGNSA. The CDR3 sequence: CASSLQRTRGEQYF. The DNA for the CDR3 is TGTGCCAGCAGCCTGCAACGGACTAGAGGCGAGCAGTACTTC.

The chain carries TRBV20-1 and TRBJ1-1; 7 nucleotides align to TRBD1. The V and J ends lost 2 bases and 6 bases, in that order; junction bases with no gene match: 12. CDR1 and CDR2 (germline): DFQATT, SNEGSKA (reference sequence). The CDR3 consists of 15 residues. The CDR3 sequence is CSARTPGQRTAEAFF. The CDR3, as DNA: TGCAGTGCTAGAACCCCGGGACAGCGAACCGCTGAAGCTTTCTTT.

This clonotype came up many times. The chain uses TRBV5-1 and TRBJ1-1; possible D gene TRBD1, 5 bases. CDR3 length equals 14 residues. Trimming removed 2 bases at V and 4 bases at J, with 12 bases between. Germline V gene lookup returns CDR1 SGHRS and CDR2 YFSETQ. DNA for the CDR3: TGCGCCAGCAGCTTCCAGGGTTTGGGCACTGAAGCTTTCTTT. Its protein is CASSFQGLGTEAFF.

This clonotype was observed a handful of times. CDR3 region: CSARDGRGPEETQYF. The CDR3, as DNA: TGCAGTGCTAGAGATGGGCGGGGGCCCGAAGAGACCCAGTACTTC. J is TRBJ2-5 and V is TRBV20-1, with D possibly being TRBD2 (7 bases). Germline-derived CDR1 and CDR2 are DFQATT and SNEGSKA (reference sequence). The CDR3 covers 15 residues. Trimming stripped 0 bases from V and 3 bases from J, with 14 bases between.